The source of this T cell receptor beta chain is a study of cytomegalovirus exposure and HLA in healthy donors (dated 2017 in TCRdb). For the study in its entirety: An earlier analysis of 587 of the donors reported about 280 Gb of sequence data and 117 million unique TCR beta sequences obtained from 150 million to 200 million T cells. HLA typing included class I and class II loci at four-digit resolution. About 310 gigabases of sequencing data and tens of millions of unique TCR sequences were included in an early release covering about 700 HLA-typed donors. Of the approximately 370 genotyped donors, less than 85% were placed in the genetic ancestry cluster associated with self-reported Caucasian donors. The study aimed to test whether cataloging public T cell receptors could reveal signatures of past pathogen exposure. Donor age, sex, ethnicity and CMV serostatus were compiled alongside the repertoire data. Among some 400 genotyped donors of the cohort, an average of roughly 230,000 unique TCR beta nucleotide sequences was sequenced per donor, of which approximately 19% were non-productive. In addition to the first cohort of 666 subjects, a separate validation cohort of over 90 different subjects was used. All discovery cohort repertoires had been generated using a single sequencing platform. Genome-wide SNP genotypes for about three fifths of the roughly 670 donors were used in a later genetic analysis, which treated that subset as a discovery cohort. In an earlier analysis of about 590 of the donors, high-throughput TCR beta sequencing was used to judge whether each TCR beta V gene segment behaved as functional or pseudogenic. The study used immunosequencing to profile the T cell repertoires of 666 subjects and linked those repertoires to cytomegalovirus serostatus. In the later analysis, no new phenotypic data were used to find candidate immune exposures; instead, reliance was placed on TCR beta sequences and their occurrence across donors. The number of donors typed differed by locus, with roughly 620-640 for A, B, C, DRB1 and DQB1, 522 for DQA1, some 570 for DPA1, and some 450 for DPB1. The study combined high-throughput TCR immunosequencing, statistical association of individual TCRs with disease status, and machine learning to predict cytomegalovirus infection status. Because of strong linkage in the cohort, roughly 5 DR-DQ haplotypes were treated as single units for association and clustering. A later analysis re-analyzed previously published TCR beta repertoires from approximately 700 donors and added high-resolution HLA genotyping to study TCR occurrence patterns.

Sequences MDHEN (CDR1) and SYDVKM (CDR2) are obtained from the germline V gene. At the junction V is shortened by 8 bases and J by 1 base; bases outside the gene matches: 11. Taken from cysteine to phenylalanine, the CDR3 has 16 residues. The kept DNA is CDR3 alone, 48 bases in frame from the first base. A remark on this clone: Its antigen remains undetermined. Within one base of it there is no much larger clone, and no base qualities were kept.

The cohort was made up of about 670 healthy bone marrow donors. At the time of sampling, all cohort members were nominally healthy, though unrecorded immune exposures were likely present. The donor tested CMV seronegative and was one of the 352 seronegative cohort members. Every donor gave a peripheral blood sample, and the peripheral blood mononuclear cells from that sample were used for TCR beta sequencing. Genomic DNA extraction from the blood cell samples was performed with the Qiagen DNeasy Blood Extraction Kit. What the authors observed across the whole study: Three of the identified cytomegalovirus-associated TCR beta chains were confirmed in vitro to be specific for cytomegalovirus antigens. An association between a missense DCLRE1C variant and V-gene and J-gene trimming of TCR beta chains was found in a later genetic analysis and replicated in an independent cohort. Because HLA typing was missing for some donors at each locus, association tests included only the typed subset. Most TCR sequences were seen in very few donors, while some public TCRs were found in many individuals. The sequencing pipeline was judged likely to have produced a cluster of highly shared sequence variants as a technical artifact. Some IMGT-functional V segments, including TRBV6-2 and TRBV6-3, could not be distinguished by the 87-base-pair reads and were therefore excluded. An earlier analysis of approximately 590 of the donors showed that most TCR beta V segments appeared in productive rearrangements either about 87% or about 30% of the time, which broadly matched IMGT annotations. Presence/absence analyses assumed roughly uniform sequencing depth across donors, an assumption that may not hold. A further reported finding was that TCR beta sequences accurately predicted the HLA-A and HLA-B alleles for most subjects in the first cohort. The authors suggested that the approach could potentially be extended to other disease states and immunological phenotypes. A later analysis found that HLA-associated TCR beta chains were more clonally expanded and had lower generation probabilities than equally common non-associated chains. According to a later analysis, parvovirus B19, influenza, CMV and Epstein-Barr virus appeared linked to several top co-occurrence clusters. The study listed 150 to 200 TCR beta chains as associated with cytomegalovirus. According to a later analysis, most CMV-associated TCR beta chains appeared to be HLA-restricted, and the HLA associations seemed to be driven largely by CMV exposure. Compared with the roughly 700-donor mean, donors in an Asian-associated ancestry cluster had fewer N-insertions in productive TCRs, according to a later genetic analysis. The classifier was reported to diagnose cytomegalovirus status with high specificity and sensitivity in both the original cohort and the validation cohort. The cohort was sequenced for TCR beta chains only, and without alpha or paired-chain data the features that could be detected were limited. According to a later analysis, TCR association rates differed among HLA loci, with DRB1 alleles showing the most associated TCRs and HLA-C alleles showing the fewest. In a later analysis, around 15,000 TCR beta sequences were associated with specific HLA alleles at a false discovery rate of 0.05. Linkage disequilibrium might explain the correlated functional status among segregating V segments, but an unknown experimental factor could not be excluded. Strong co-occurrence of HLA alleles, especially DR and DQ, made assigning TCR associations to individual alleles difficult. Roughly 15 rarely observed V segments, including chromosome 9 orphons, were excluded from the earlier analysis of almost 600 of the donors because counts were too low. The only immune exposure information available for the cohort was CMV serostatus.

The protocol used for the library was the immunoSEQ multiplex PCR assay. For the multiplex PCR, a mixture combining 60 forward primers for TCR Vbeta segments and 13 reverse primers for TCR Jbeta segments was used. A multiplex PCR assay on genomic DNA amplified the CDR3 region of rearranged TCR beta genes. The Illumina HiSeq System was used to sequence the amplified TCR beta libraries as 87-base-pair reads. In the paper's pipeline: A later analysis tallied roughly 76 million unique TCR beta chains across the 700 or so repertoires, and approximately 9.9 million of those chains were shared by two or more donors. To remove PCR and sequencing errors, raw reads were error-corrected and collapsed into unique sequences using a nearest-neighbor algorithm that merged closely related sequences. V, D and J gene segments were assigned by aligning CDR3 sequences to IMGT reference sequences. For a sequence to be retained, a match of at least six nucleotides was required to both a V gene segment and a J gene segment. A rearrangement was called productive if the CDR3 had no stop codons and remained in frame with V and J, and every other rearrangement was called non-productive. Following IMGT convention, CDR3 was defined as the stretch from the second conserved V-encoded cysteine to the conserved J-encoded phenylalanine. In an earlier analysis of some 550 of the donors, sequences lacking an unambiguous match to a single V gene segment were excluded. An earlier analysis of fewer than 750 of the donors called V segments functional above 56.7% productive rearrangements and segregating when the between-donor standard deviation exceeded 5%. To diagnose cytomegalovirus status from the catalog of TCR beta chain sequences, a statistical classification framework was built. V and J gene assignment, in a later analysis, came from comparing TCR nucleotide sequences with IMGT/GENE-DB human TR gene sequences. A later analysis assigned CDR3 sequences and most-parsimonious VDJ recombination scenarios with the TCRdist pipeline. In a later analysis, each TCR beta chain was defined by its CDR3 amino acid sequence together with its V-gene family, and reads lacking a unique V-gene family were excluded. In a later analysis, 500 to 700 highly shared, low-generation-probability nucleotide sequences were removed to address suspected cross-contamination and a sequencing artifact. In a later analysis, a clonal expansion index was calculated for each public chain from normalized within-repertoire ranks of inferred template counts. Generation probabilities in a later analysis came from a VDJ recombination model fitted to out-of-frame rearrangements, and those results were checked against IGoR. Hypergeometric tests were used in a later analysis to score TCR-TCR, TCR-HLA and TCR-CMV co-occurrence, with a repertoire-size bias correction applied to the TCR pairs. False discovery rates were estimated in a later analysis by permuting HLA or CMV assignments 20 times. In a later analysis, co-occurring TCRs were grouped using DBSCAN, with TCRdist sequence similarity added in when clustering inside HLA-allele-positive subsets. For co-occurrence clustering, repertoires with fewer than 30,000 or more than 120,000 public chains were excluded, along with roughly five repertoires with anomalous nucleotide sharing. Drawn from immuneACCESS, this table holds only the in-frame rearrangements with V and J called that TCRdb kept. Clones are partly lost; checked studies trace under half to an unresolved V gene and leave the rest unexplained. V and J calls and clone size are those listed in that table; D and trimming were worked out from the DNA. This sample comprises 150,000 to 200,000 clones, about four fifths of them detected only once. Roughly 2.7% of the sample lies in the top ten.

Material: PBMCs. The chain links TRBV28 with TRBJ2-7; 10 bases in between match TRBD1. The sequence derives from a female donor in good health and CMV-seronegative. Read as DNA, the sequence is TGTGCCAGCGGTCCCGCTGGGACAGGGGATTCCTACGAGCAGTACTTC. Its translation is CASGPAGTGDSYEQYF.